The present entry profiles one T cell receptor (beta chain) with its context. What antigen it recognizes has not been identified. Per-base quality was not reported, and no clone a single base away is much larger than it. The immunoSEQ Assay, a bias-controlled multiplex PCR, was used to amplify TCRbeta CDR3 regions from genomic DNA. For the original study's pipeline: The number of nucleated cells in each sample was estimated from the amplification of reference gene primers within the assay. Sequence reads were collapsed and filtered to measure the absolute abundance of every unique TCRbeta CDR3 rearrangement. Productive Simpson clonality was computed per sample as the square root of Simpson's diversity index over productive rearrangements. TCRdb took this table from immuneACCESS and kept in-frame rearrangements with V and J called. Such tables lack part of the clones; where checked against another copy, unresolved V genes explain under half of the gap, and the rest is unexplained. Clone size and V and J calls were adopted from that table, with D and trimming inferred from the DNA. The sample table shows 300,000 to 400,000 clones, and more than 80% are seen once. The ten largest make up under 4% of the sample.

The sample comes from a study of blood T cell repertoires in COVID-19 (dated by TCRdb to the early 2020s). General notes on the study: Collaborator samples came from the United States, Italy and Spain and covered acute and convalescent phases of COVID-19. The prospective study material was composed of cDNA or gDNA derived from T cells, B-cell-depleted T cells, or PBMCs. The dataset comprised deeply sampled blood TCRbeta repertoires from subjects exposed to, actively infected with, or recovered from COVID-19. A freely available public database, intended as a resource for researchers studying the immune response to SARS-CoV-2, is where the repertoires were released. Samples came from the ongoing ImmuneRACE study (first 160 participants) plus 1,254 subjects from 6 global collaborators. A de-identified subject ID, COVID-19 status, age in years and sex were almost always included in the sample metadata. Where HLA class I and class II types were available, the types were taken from metadata supplied by the sample provider, not from assay-based typing. General conclusions and limits of the study: The quantity of clinical and demographic metadata differed by source and by participant and was supplied without curation.

V is pruned by 0 bases and J by 3 bases, leaving 7 bases of the junction without a gene match. The cysteine opens and the phenylalanine closes a CDR3 of 16 amino acids. Of all the DNA, just the CDR3 is kept, 48 bases in frame from base 1. CDR1 and CDR2, looked up from the germline V gene, are SQVTM and ANQGSEA. One collaborating source in Seattle enrolled patients while the patients were actively infected and followed the patients over time throughout the course of disease. Whole blood was collected in K2EDTA tubes by collaborating institutions according to the institutions' own protocols. For TCRbeta analysis, collaborators shipped samples as frozen whole blood, isolated PBMCs, or DNA extracted from either of those sample types.

The chain was built from TRBV29-1 and TRBJ2-2, with 7 bases in between that match TRBD1. Input material: peripheral blood. The clonotype originates from a woman aged 25 to 39 with COVID-19, enrolled during active disease. The DNA reads as follows: TGCAGCGTTGAAGAACCGGGGCAGGGGGACACCGGGGAGCTGTTTTTT. Its translation is CSVEEPGQGDTGELFF.